This entry is about one T cell receptor (beta chain). A sample-barcoded 5' primer and a J-beta primer mix were used in a second PCR of roughly 7 to 11 cycles. MiXCR was run by TCRdb on the 5' RACE reads, yielding one entry per CDR3 protein. The table lists more than 1,400,000 distinct CDR3 sequences, roughly 40% of them singletons, with less than 8% in the top ten. The source of the sample is a study of blood T cells in healthy people across ages. The germline V and J ends were trimmed by 5 bases and 0 bases, with 11 bases remaining between them. CDR1 is SGHTA, CDR2 FQGNSA, per germline. CDR3 length: 15 amino acids.

The genes are TRBV7-2 and TRBJ2-1; tentative D call: TRBD2 (6 bases). The receptor was isolated from a woman younger than 35 in good health. The sequenced material came from blood. The CDR3 spells CASSAGDSSYNEQFF. The CDR3 DNA reads as TGTGCCAGCAGCGCTGGGGACTCCTCCTACAATGAGCAGTTCTTC.